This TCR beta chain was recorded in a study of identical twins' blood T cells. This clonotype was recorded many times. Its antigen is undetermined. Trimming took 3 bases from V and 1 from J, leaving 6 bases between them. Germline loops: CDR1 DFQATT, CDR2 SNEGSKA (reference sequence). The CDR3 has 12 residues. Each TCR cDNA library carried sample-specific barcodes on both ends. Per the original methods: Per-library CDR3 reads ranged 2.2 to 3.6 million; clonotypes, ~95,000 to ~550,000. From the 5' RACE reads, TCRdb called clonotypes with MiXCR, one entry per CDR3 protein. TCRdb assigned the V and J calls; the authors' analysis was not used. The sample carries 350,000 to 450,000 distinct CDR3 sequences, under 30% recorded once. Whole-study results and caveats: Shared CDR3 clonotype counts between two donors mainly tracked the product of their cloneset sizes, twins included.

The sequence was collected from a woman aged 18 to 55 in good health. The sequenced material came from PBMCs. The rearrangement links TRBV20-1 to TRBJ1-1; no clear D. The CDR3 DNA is TGCAGTGCTAGGTCCGGGAACACTGAAGCTTTCTTT. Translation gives CSARSGNTEAFF.